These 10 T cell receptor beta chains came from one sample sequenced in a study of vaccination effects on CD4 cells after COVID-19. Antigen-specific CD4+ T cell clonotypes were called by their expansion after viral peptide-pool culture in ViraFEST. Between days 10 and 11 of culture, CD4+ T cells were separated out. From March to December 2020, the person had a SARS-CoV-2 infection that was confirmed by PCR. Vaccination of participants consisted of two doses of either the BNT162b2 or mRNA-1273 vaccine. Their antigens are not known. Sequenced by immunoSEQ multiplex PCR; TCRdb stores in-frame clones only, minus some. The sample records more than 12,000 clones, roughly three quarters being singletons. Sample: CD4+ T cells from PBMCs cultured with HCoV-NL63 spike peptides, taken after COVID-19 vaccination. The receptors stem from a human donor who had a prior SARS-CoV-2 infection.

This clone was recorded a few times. The CDR3 sequence is CASSNRGRGANVLTF. DNA for the CDR3: TGCGCCAGCAGCAACAGGGGGCGTGGGGCCAACGTCCTGACTTTC. J is TRBJ2-6 and V is TRBV5-1, with TRBD1 matching over 9 bases. Germline-derived CDR1 and CDR2 are SGHRS and YFSETQ. The junction had 2 bases not matched to a gene; V was cut back by 4 bases and J by 3 bases. This CDR3 is built from 15 residues.

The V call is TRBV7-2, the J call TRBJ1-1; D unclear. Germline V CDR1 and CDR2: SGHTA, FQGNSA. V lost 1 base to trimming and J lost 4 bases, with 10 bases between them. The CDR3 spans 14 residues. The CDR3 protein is CASSLVRDGTEAFF. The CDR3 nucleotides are TGTGCCAGCAGCTTAGTTCGGGATGGCACTGAAGCTTTCTTT. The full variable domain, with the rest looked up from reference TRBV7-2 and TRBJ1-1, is GAGVSQSPSNKVTEKGKDVELRCDPISGHTALYWYRQSLGQGLEFLIYFQGNSAPDKSGLPSDRFSAERTGGSVSTLTIQRTQQEDSAVYLCASSLVRDGTEAFFGQGTRLTVV.

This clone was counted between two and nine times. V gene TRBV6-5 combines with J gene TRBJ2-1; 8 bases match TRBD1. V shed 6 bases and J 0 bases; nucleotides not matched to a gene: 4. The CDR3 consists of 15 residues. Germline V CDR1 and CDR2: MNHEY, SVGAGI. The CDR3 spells CASRRTGGSYNEQFF. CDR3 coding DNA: TGTGCCAGCAGGCGAACAGGGGGCTCCTACAATGAGCAGTTCTTC.

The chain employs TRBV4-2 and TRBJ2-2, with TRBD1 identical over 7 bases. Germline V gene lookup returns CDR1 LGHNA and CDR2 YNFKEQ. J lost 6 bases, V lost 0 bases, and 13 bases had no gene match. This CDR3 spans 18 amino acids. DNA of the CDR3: TGTGCCAGCAGCCAAGACCCGATAACAGGGGATCCCCCCGGGGAGCTGTTTTTT. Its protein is CASSQDPITGDPPGELFF.

CDR3 residues: CATSRDAGSWNNEQFF. In DNA, the CDR3 is TGTGCCACCAGCAGAGATGCAGGATCGTGGAACAATGAGCAGTTCTTC. The chain couples TRBV15 to TRBJ2-1; no firm D call. The CDR3 totals 16 residues. Germline CDR1 is LNHNV and CDR2 is YYDKDF (reference sequence). With 0 bases removed from V and 5 bases from J, the gap between germline ends came to 14 bases. Variable domain in full (rest from reference TRBV15 and TRBJ2-1): DAMVIQNPRYQVTQFGKPVTLSCSQTLNHNVMYWYQQKSSQAPKLLFHYYDKDFNNEADTPDNFQSRRPNTSFCFLDIRSPGLGDTAMYLCATSRDAGSWNNEQFFGPGTRLTVL.

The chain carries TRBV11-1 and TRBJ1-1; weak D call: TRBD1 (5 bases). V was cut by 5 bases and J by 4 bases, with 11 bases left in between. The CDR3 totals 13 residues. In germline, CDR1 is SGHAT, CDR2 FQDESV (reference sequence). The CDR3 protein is CASSRDHVTEAFF. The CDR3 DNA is TGTGCCAGCAGCCGGGACCACGTCACTGAAGCTTTCTTT.

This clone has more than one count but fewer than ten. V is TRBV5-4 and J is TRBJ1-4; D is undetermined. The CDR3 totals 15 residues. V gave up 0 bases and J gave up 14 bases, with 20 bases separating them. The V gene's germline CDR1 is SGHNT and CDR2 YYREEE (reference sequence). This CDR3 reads CASSLDGPNRGELFF. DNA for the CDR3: TGTGCCAGCAGCTTGGACGGACCAAACCGGGGAGAGCTGTTTTTT.

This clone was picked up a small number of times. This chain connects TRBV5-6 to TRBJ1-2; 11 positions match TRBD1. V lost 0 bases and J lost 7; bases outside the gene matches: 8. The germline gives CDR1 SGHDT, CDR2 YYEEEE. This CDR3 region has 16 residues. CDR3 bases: TGTGCCAGCAGCTTGGCCCCCGGGACAGGGGGTGCTGGCTACACCTTC. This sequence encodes CASSLAPGTGGAGYTF.

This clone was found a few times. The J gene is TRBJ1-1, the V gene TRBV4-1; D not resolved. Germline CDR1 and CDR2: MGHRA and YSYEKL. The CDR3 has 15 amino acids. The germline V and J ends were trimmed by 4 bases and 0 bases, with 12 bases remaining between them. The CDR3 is CASSRVGSMNTEAFF. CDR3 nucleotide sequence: TGCGCCAGCAGCCGGGTTGGCAGCATGAACACTGAAGCTTTCTTT.

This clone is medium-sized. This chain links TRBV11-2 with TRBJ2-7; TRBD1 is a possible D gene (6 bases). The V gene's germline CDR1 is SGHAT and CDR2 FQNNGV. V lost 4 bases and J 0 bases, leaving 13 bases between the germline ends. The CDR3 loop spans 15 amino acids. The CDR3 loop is CASSWMTGFSYEQYF. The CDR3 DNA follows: TGTGCCAGCAGCTGGATGACAGGTTTCTCCTACGAGCAGTACTTC. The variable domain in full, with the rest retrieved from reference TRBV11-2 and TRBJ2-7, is EAGVAQSPRYKIIEKRQSVAFWCNPISGHATLYWYQQILGQGPKLLIQFQNNGVVDDSQLPKDRFSAERLKGVDSTLKIQPAKLEDSAVYLCASSWMTGFSYEQYFGPGTRLTVT.